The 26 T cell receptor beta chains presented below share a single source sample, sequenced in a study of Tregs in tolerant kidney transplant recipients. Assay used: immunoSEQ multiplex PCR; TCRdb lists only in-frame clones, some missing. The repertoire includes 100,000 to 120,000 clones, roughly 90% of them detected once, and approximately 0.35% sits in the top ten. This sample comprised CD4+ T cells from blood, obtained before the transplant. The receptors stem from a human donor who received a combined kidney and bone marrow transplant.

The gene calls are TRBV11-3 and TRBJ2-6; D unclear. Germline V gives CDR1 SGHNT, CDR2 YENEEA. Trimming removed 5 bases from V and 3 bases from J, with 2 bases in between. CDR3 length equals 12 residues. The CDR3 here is CASSLGANVLTF. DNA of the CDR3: TGTGCCAGCAGCCTTGGGGCCAACGTCCTGACTTTC.

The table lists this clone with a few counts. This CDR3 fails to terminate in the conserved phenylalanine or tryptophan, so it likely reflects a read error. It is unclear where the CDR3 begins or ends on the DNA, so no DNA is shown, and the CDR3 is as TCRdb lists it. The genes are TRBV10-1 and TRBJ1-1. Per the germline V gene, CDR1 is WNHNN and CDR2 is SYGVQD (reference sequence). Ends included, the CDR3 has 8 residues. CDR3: CASRRDIS.

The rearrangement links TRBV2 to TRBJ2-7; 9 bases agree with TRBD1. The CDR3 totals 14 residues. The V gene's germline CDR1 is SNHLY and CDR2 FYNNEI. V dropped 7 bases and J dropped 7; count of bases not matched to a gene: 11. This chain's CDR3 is CASKETGGTLEQYF. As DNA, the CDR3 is TGTGCCAGCAAAGAGACAGGGGGGACTCTAGAGCAGTACTTC.

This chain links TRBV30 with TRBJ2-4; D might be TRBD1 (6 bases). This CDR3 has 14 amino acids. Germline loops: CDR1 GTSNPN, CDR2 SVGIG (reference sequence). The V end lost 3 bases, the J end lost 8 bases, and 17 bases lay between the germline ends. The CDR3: CAWRGTGTEYIQYF. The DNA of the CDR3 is TGTGCCTGGAGGGGTACAGGGACGGAGTACATTCAGTACTTC.

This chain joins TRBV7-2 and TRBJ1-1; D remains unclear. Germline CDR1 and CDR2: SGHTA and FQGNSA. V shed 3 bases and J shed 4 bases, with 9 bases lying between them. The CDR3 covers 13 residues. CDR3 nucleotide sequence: TGTGCCAGCAGCTTCGGGGAGTTCACTGAAGCTTTCTTT. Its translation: CASSFGEFTEAFF.

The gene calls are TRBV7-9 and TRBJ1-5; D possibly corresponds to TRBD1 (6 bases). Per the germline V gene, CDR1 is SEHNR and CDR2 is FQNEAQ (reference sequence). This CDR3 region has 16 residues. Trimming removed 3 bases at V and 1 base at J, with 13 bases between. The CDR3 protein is CASSLDGQGSNQPQHF. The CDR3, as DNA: TGTGCCAGCAGCTTGGATGGGCAGGGGAGCAATCAGCCCCAGCATTTT.

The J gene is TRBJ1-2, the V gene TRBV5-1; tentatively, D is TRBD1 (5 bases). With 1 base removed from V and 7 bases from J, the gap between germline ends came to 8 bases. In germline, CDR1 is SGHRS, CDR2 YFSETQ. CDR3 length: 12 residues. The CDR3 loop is CASSLLGAGYTF. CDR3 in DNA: TGCGCCAGCAGCTTGCTTGGGGCTGGCTACACCTTC. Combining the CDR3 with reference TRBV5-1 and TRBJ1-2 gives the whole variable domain KAGVTQTPRYLIKTRGQQVTLSCSPISGHRSVSWYQQTPGQGLQFLFEYFSETQRNKGNFPGRFSGRQFSNSRSEMNVSTLELGDSALYLCASSLLGAGYTFGSGTRLTVV.

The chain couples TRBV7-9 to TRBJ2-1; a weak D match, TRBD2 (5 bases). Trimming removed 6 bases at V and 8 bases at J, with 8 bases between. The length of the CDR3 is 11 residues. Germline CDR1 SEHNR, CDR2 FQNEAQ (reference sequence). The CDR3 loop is CASSWTDEQFF. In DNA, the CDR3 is TGTGCCAGCAGTTGGACTGATGAGCAGTTCTTC.

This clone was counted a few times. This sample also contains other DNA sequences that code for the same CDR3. The DNA for the CDR3 is TGTGCCAGCTCACCCCCGGGACAGGGTGCGTACGAGCAGTACTTC. It yields the protein CASSPPGQGAYEQYF. The rearrangement links TRBV18 to TRBJ2-7; 9 bases are shared with TRBD1. Per the germline V gene, CDR1 is KGHSH and CDR2 is LQKENI. The CDR3 extends over 15 amino acids. With 3 bases clipped from V and 4 bases from J, the junction kept 7 bases outside the gene matches. The full variable domain, completed using reference TRBV18 and TRBJ2-7, is NAGVMQNPRHLVRRRGQEARLRCSPMKGHSHVYWYRQLPEEGLKFMVYLQKENIIDESGMPKERFSAEFPKEGPSILRIQQVVRGDSAAYFCASSPPGQGAYEQYFGPGTRLTVT.

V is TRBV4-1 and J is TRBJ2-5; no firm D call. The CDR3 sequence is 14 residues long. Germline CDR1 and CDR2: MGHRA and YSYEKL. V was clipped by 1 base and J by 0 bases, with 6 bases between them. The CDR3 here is CASSQVPYQETQYF. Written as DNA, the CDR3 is TGCGCCAGCAGCCAAGTCCCGTACCAAGAGACCCAGTACTTC.

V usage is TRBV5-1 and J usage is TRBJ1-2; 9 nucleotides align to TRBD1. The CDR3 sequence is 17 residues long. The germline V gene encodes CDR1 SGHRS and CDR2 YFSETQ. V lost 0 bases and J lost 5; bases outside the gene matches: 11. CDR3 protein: CASSLVTGGDKWYGYTF. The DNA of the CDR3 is TGCGCCAGCAGCTTGGTTACAGGGGGCGATAAGTGGTATGGCTACACCTTC.

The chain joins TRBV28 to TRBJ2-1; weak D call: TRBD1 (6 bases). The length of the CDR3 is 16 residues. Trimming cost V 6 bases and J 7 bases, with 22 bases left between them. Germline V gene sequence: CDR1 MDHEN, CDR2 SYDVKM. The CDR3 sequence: CASRKRGTAGTNEQFF. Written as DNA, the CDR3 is TGTGCCAGCAGAAAGAGGGGGACCGCTGGTACAAATGAGCAGTTCTTC.

The CDR3 nucleotides are TGTGCTAGTGGTTTGTTACGCGGGGCGGATCTTGCAGATACGCAGTATTTT. Translation gives CASGLLRGADLADTQYF. The gene calls are TRBV12-5 and TRBJ2-3, with D maybe TRBD2 (6 bases). Germline V CDR1 and CDR2: LGHNT, FRNRAP. Trimming cost V 2 bases and J 4 bases, with 19 bases left between them. This CDR3 spans 17 amino acids.

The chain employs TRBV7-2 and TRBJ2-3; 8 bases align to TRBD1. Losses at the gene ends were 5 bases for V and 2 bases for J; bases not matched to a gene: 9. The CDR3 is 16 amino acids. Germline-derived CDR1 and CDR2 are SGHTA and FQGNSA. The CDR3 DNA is TGTGCCAGCAGCCCGCCAGGGGGCTTACCCACAGATACGCAGTATTTT. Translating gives CASSPPGGLPTDTQYF.

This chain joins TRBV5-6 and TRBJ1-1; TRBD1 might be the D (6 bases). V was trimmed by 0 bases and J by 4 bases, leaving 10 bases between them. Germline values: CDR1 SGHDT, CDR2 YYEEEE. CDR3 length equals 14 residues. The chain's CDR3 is CASSLAGGLTEAFF. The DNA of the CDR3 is TGTGCCAGCAGCTTGGCCGGGGGGCTCACTGAAGCTTTCTTT.

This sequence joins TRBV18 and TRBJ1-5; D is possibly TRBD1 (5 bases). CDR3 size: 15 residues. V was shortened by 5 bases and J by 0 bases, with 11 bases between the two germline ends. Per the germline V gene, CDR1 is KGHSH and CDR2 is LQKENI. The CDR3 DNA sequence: TGTGCCAGCTCATTACAGACAGATAGCAATCAGCCCCAGCATTTT. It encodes CASSLQTDSNQPQHF.

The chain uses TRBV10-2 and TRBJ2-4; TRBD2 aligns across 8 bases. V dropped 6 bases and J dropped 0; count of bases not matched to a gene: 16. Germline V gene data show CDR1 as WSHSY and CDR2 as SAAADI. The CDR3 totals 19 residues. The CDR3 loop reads CASRGDAGGKSKAKNIQYF. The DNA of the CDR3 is TGCGCCAGCAGGGGGGATGCGGGGGGCAAATCAAAAGCCAAAAACATTCAGTACTTC.

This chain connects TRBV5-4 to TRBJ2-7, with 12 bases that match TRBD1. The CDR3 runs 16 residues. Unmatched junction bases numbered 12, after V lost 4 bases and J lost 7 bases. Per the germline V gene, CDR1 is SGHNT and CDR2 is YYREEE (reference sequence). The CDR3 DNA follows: TGTGCCAGCAGCCCCCGGAGGGGACAGGGGGCCCGTGAGCAGTACTTC. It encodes CASSPRRGQGAREQYF.

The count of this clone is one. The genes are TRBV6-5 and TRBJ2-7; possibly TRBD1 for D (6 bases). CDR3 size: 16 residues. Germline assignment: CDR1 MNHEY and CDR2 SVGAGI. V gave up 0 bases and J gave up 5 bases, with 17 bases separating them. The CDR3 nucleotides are TGTGCCAGCAGTTACTCCTTACGCCGGACAGTCAACGAGCAGTACTTC. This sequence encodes CASSYSLRRTVNEQYF.

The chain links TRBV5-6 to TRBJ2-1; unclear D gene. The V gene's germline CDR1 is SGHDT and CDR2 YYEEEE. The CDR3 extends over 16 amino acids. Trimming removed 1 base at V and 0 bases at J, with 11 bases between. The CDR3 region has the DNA TGTGCCAGCAGCTTGAAAACGGTGAGCTCCTACAATGAGCAGTTCTTC. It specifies CASSLKTVSSYNEQFF.

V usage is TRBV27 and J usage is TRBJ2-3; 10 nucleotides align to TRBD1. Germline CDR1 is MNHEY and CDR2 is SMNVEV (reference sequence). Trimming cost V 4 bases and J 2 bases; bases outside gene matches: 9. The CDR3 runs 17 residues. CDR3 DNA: TGTGCCAGCAGTTCCGAAAAGGACAGGGGGGCCACAGATACGCAGTATTTT. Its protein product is CASSSEKDRGATDTQYF.

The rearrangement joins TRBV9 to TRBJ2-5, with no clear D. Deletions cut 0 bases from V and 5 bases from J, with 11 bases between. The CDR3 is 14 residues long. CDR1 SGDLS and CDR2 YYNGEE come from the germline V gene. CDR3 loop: CASSVGLPRETQYF. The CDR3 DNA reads TGTGCCAGCAGCGTAGGCCTCCCCCGGGAGACCCAGTACTTC. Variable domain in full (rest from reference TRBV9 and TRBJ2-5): DSGVTQTPKHLITATGQRVTLRCSPRSGDLSVYWYQQSLDQGLQFLIQYYNGEERAKGNILERFSAQQFPDLHSELNLSSLELGDSALYFCASSVGLPRETQYFGPGTRLLVL.

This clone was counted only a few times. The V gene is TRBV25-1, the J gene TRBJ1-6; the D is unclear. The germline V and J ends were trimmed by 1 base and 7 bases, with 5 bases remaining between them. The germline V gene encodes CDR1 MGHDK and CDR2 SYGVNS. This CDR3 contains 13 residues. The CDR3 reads CASSESENSPLHF. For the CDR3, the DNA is TGTGCCAGCAGTGAATCGGAGAATTCACCCCTCCACTTT. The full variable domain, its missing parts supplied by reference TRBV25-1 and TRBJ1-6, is EADIYQTPRYLVIGTGKKITLECSQTMGHDKMYWYQQDPGMELHLIHYSYGVNSTEKGDLSSESTVSRIRTEHFPLTLESARPSHTSQYLCASSESENSPLHFGNGTRLTVT.

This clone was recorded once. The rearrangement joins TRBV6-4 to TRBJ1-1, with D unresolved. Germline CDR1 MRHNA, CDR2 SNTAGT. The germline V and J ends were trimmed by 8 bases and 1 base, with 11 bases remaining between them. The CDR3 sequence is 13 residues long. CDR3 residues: CASGWRRNTEAFF. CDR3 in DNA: TGTGCCAGCGGGTGGCGGAGGAACACTGAAGCTTTCTTT.

CDR3: CASSTGTSGRAEETQYF. CDR3 sequence (DNA): TGTGCCAGCAGTACCGGGACTAGCGGGAGGGCCGAAGAGACCCAGTACTTC. This sequence joins TRBV5-4 and TRBJ2-5; 16 bases fit TRBD2. The germline gives CDR1 SGHNT, CDR2 YYREEE (reference sequence). The trim removed 5 bases at V and 3 bases at J, leaving 7 bases unmatched. The length of the CDR3 is 17 residues.

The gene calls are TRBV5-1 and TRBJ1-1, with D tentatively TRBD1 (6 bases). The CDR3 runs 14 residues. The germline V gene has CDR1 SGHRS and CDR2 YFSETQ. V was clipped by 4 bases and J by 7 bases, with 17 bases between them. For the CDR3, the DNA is TGCGCCAGCAGCCCTAACCAGGGGTTGCTTGAAGCTTTCTTT. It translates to CASSPNQGLLEAFF.